One T cell receptor (beta chain) is described in this entry. The read stops 3 residues short of the end of the CDR3; the missing end is completed from the germline J gene. All donors had a single incident cervical HPV16 infection, not prevalent. The sample comes from a study of T cells in women clearing cervical HPV infection. The overall study: Blood came at first lesion visit for cases, post-clearance for controls. With HLA typing for only a few women, HLA confounding remains possible.

Only in-frame clones appear in the TCRdb table, and some are missing; sequencing was by immunoSEQ multiplex PCR. With about 35,000 clones in the sample, the ten largest clones hold roughly 1.5%. The CDR3 covers 12 residues. Trimming pared 3 bases from V and 5 bases from J, leaving 7 bases between. Germline V CDR1 and CDR2: SGHRS, YFSETQ. Sequenced material: blood buffy coat. The V and J genes are TRBV5-1 and TRBJ2-3; no firm D call. This clonotype was sampled from a woman between 18 and 70 years old with a cervical HPV16 infection that either progressed to CIN3+ or cleared (not recorded which). This chain's CDR3 is CASSYKGDTQYF. The CDR3 DNA, read in part, is TGCGCCAGCAGCTACAAGGGAGATACG. Full variable domain (missing parts from reference TRBV5-1 and TRBJ2-3): KAGVTQTPRYLIKTRGQQVTLSCSPISGHRSVSWYQQTPGQGLQFLFEYFSETQRNKGNFPGRFSGRQFSNSRSEMNVSTLELGDSALYLCASSYKGDTQYFGPGTRLTVL.